This T cell receptor beta chain was captured in a study of response to subunit inactivated influenza vaccine. Concerning this clonotype: Its antigen remains unidentified.

Findings of the study overall: Authors suggested each seasonal flu vaccination may recruit only limited numbers of new T cells.

Trimming removed 2 bases from V and 7 bases from J, with 21 bases in between. This CDR3 comprises 16 residues. The V gene's germline CDR1 is MNHEY and CDR2 SVGAGI. Using its own MiXCR run on the RT-PCR reads, TCRdb lists one record per CDR3 protein. The sample records 650,000 or so distinct CDR3 sequences, 13% to 15% being singletons. Here the sequenced sample was PBMCs from blood, taken around 15 days before vaccination. This chain connects TRBV6-5 to TRBJ2-7; D might be TRBD1 (6 bases). This receptor was taken from a man aged 45-60 years who received an inactivated influenza vaccine. This CDR3 reads CASSYHNRVPRGEQYF. The DNA of the CDR3 is TGTGCCAGCAGTTACCACAACAGGGTCCCTAGGGGAGAGCAGTACTTC.